The clone carrying this TCR beta chain was recorded a few times. Its target is unknown. The entry originates in a study of T-cell memory formation after mild COVID-19. Study context: TCR clusters largely stayed donor specific. Overall study results and limits: From day 15 to 85, contracting clones were balanced between CD4 and CD8, whereas later expanders leaned toward CD4+.

TCR alpha and TCR beta cDNA libraries with sample barcodes and UMIs came from 5'RACE using constant-segment primers. In TCRdb, the 5' RACE reads were re-called with MiXCR into one record per CDR3 protein. This sample has 200,000 to 250,000 distinct CDR3 sequences, with approximately 10% found just once. Trimming cost V 10 bases and J 4 bases; bases outside gene matches: 4. Germline CDR1 is LGHDT and CDR2 is YNNKEL (reference sequence). CDR3 length equals 13 residues. The sample comprised PBMCs or a T cell subset sorted from them (not recorded which). The receptor's source is a man younger than 35 who had mild COVID-19 (a few samples of this study predate the infection). Cell type and time point are not known. The chain employs TRBV3-1 and TRBJ1-4, with TRBD1 identical over 9 bases. CDR3 sequence: CATRDRDNEKLFF. CDR3 nucleotides: TGTGCCACACGGGACAGGGATAATGAAAAACTGTTTTTT.